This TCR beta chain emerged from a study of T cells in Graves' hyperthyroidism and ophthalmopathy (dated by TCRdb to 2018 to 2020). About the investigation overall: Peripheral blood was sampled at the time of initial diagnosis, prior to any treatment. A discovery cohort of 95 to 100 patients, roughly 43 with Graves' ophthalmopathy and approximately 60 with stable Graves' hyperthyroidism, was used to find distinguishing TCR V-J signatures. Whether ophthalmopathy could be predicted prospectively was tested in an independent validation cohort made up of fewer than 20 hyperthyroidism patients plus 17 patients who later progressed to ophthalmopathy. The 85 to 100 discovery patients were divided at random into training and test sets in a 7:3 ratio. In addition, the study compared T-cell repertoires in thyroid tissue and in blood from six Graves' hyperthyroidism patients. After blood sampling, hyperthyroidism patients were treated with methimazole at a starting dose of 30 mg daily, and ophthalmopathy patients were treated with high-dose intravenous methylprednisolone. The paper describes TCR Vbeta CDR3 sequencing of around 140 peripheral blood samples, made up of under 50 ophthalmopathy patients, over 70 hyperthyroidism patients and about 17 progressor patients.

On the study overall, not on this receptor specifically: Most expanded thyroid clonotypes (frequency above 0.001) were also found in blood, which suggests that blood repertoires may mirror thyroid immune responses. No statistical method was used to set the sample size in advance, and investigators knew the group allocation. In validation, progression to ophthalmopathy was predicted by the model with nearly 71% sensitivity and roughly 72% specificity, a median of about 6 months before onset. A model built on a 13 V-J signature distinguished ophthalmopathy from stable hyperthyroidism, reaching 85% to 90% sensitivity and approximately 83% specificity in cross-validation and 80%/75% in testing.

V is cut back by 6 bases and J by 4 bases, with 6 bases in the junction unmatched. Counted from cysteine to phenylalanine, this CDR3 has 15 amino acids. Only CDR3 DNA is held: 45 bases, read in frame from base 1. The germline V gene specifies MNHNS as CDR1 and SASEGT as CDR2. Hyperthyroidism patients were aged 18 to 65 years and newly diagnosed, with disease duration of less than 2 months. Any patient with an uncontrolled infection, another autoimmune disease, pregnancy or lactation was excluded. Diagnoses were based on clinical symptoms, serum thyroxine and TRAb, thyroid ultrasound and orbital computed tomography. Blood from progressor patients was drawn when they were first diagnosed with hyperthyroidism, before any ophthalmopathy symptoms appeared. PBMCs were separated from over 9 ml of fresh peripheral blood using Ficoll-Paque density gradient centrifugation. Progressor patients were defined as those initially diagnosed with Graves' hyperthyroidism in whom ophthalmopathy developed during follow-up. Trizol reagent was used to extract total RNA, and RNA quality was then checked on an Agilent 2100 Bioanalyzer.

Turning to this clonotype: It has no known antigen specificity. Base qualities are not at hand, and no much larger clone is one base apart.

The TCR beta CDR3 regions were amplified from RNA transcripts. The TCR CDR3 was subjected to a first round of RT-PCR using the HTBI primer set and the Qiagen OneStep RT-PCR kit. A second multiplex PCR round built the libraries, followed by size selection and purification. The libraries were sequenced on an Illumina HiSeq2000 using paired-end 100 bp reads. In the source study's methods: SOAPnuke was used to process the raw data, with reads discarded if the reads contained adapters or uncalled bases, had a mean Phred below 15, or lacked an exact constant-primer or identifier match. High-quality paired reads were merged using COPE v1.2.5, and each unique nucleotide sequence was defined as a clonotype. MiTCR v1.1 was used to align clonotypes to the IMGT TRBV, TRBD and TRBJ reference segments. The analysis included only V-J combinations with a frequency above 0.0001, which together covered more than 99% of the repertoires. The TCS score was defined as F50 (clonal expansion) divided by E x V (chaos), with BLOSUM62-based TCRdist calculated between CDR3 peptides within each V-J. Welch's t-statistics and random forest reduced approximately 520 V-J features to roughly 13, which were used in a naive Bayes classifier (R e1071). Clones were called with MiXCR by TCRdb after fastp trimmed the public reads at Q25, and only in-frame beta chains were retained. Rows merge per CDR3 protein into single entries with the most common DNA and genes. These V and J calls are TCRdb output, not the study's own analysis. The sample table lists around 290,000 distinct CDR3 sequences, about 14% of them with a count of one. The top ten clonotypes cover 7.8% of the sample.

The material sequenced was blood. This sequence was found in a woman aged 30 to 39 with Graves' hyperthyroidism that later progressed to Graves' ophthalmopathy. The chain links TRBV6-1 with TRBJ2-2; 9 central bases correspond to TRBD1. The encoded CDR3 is CASSRDREITGELFF. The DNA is TGTGCCAGCAGCCGGGACAGGGAGATCACCGGGGAGCTGTTTTTT.